This TCR delta chain was sequenced during a study of γδ T cells in repeated Plasmodium falciparum infection. Study background: Some Malian samples span acute malaria episodes; others come from no-transmission periods.

Of note for this clone: TCRdb attributes to this sequence the protein of a much larger clone, which differs from the DNA translation at residue 11; a read error is likely, and the protein displayed is translated from the DNA.

Bulk repertoires came from Vgamma9/Vdelta2+ or Vdelta2-negative gammadelta T cells flow-sorted from PBMC. This CDR3 has 20 residues. In germline, CDR1 is TSWWSYY, CDR2 QGS. Sequencing covered both gamma and delta TCR chains per sample. TCRdb called clones from the multiplex PCR reads again using CATT. The sample consists of about 57,000 delta-chain clones, about 1.5% of them appearing once. This sequence was found in a pool of human donors (malaria-infected and uninfected, not separated). The gene calls are TRDV1 and TRDJ1, with 7 bases matching TRDD2. The sequenced sample consisted of gamma-delta T cells from blood. CDR3: CALVEPPPFLLGHSPDKLIF. In DNA, the CDR3 is TGTGCTCTTGTGGAACCCCCCCCTTTCCTACTCGGTCATTCCCCTGATAAACTCATCTTT.